The clone carrying this T cell receptor beta chain has more than one count but fewer than ten. Antigen unknown. The sample belongs to a study of T cells in Graves' hyperthyroidism and ophthalmopathy. Study-level points and caveats: From stable hyperthyroidism, ophthalmopathy was separated by a 13 V-J model. Most expanded thyroid clonotypes above 0.001 also appeared in blood. Ophthalmopathy, which appeared later, was predicted by the model a median around 6.5 months before onset.

Fresh peripheral blood, approximately 10 ml, was the source of the PBMCs. V lost 6 bases, J lost 4 bases, and 7 bases stayed unmatched. Germline CDR1 and CDR2: ENHRY and SYGVKD. The length of the CDR3 is 14 residues. The source material, RNA transcripts, was used to amplify TCR beta CDR3 regions. In the first-round RT-PCR of the TCR CDR3, the HTBI primer set was used. TCRdb independently ran MiXCR on the multiplex PCR reads; one entry per CDR3 protein. The repertoire holds 550,000 to 650,000 distinct CDR3 sequences, with approximately 15% as singletons. Input material: blood. This clonotype was obtained from a woman between 40 and 55 years old with Graves' hyperthyroidism. The chain carries TRBV10-3 and TRBJ1-2; 8 nucleotides agree with TRBD1. The CDR3 DNA sequence: TGTGCCATCAGCCTGGACAGGGACGGCTATGGCTACACCTTC. Protein product: CAISLDRDGYGYTF.